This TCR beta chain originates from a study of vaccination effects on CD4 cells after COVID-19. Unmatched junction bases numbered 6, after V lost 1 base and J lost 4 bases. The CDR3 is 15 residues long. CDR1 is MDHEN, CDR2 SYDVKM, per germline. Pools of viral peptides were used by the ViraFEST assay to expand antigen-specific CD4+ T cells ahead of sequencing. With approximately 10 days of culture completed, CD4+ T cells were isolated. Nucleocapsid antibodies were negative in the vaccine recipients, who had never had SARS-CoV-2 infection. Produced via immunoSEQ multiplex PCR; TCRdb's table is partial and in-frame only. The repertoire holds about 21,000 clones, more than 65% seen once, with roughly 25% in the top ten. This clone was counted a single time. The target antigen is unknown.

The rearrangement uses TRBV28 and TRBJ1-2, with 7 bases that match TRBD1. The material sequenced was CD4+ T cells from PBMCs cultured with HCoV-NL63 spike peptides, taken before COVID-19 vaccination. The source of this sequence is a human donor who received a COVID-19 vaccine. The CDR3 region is CASSLSSQGGYGYTF. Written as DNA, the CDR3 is TGTGCCAGCAGTTTATCTTCGCAGGGGGGCTATGGCTACACCTTC.